Listed below are T cell receptor beta chains from one sample, sequenced in a study of cytomegalovirus exposure and HLA in healthy donors. Sequencing was performed with immunoSEQ multiplex PCR; in TCRdb, only in-frame clones are kept and a portion is missing. The sample lists 100,000 or so clones, about 12% occurring once. Sequencing was done on a sample of PBMCs. These receptors originate from a man aged 35-49 years in good health and CMV-seropositive. The CDR3 runs from the conserved cysteine through the conserved F or W. The size field is filled for only some rows; it gives once, few, many or a size class.

clone_size j_call v_call cdr3_aa
- TRBJ1-1 TRBV27 CASSFGWPNTEAFF
- TRBJ2-7 TRBV29-1 CSVGGLGTEAYEQYF
- TRBJ2-1 TRBV19 CASSITGGAVQFF
few TRBJ2-5 TRBV6-7 CASSYPPRLAGGWAWWETQYF
- TRBJ2-7 TRBV25-1 CASEGEFSYEQYF
- TRBJ1-4 TRBV18 CASSPRLQATNEKLFF
- TRBJ2-3 TRBV5-1 CASSRTSGTPDTQYF
few TRBJ2-3 TRBV6-6 CASSYFAGDDTQYF
- TRBJ1-1 TRBV5-4 CASRWAGQTEAFF
- TRBJ2-7 TRBV5-6 CASNLGWLGTYEQYF
few TRBJ2-5 TRBV4-3 CASSQDSGSETQYF
few TRBJ2-2 TRBV7-3 CASSPSRRSNTGELFF
- TRBJ2-1 TRBV7-9 CASSSSGTLTDEQFF
few TRBJ2-1 TRBV5-1 CASTRTSGSDEQFF
- TRBJ2-3 TRBV7-9 CASSLASGSTDTQYF
- TRBJ1-2 TRBV7-2 CASSVLQGSHYGYTF
few TRBJ2-1 TRBV10-2 CASSEVPSDEQFF
few TRBJ2-2 TRBV9 CASSLPSGTINTGELFF
- TRBJ2-5 TRBV7-8 CASSLGRETETQYF
few TRBJ2-5 TRBV7-2 CASSLIGAAGETQYF
- TRBJ1-4 TRBV7-8 CASSVSQGMNEKLFF
- TRBJ2-7 TRBV7-2 CASRRTSGGSYEQYF
few TRBJ2-3 TRBV2 CASSATRGNTQYF
- TRBJ2-3 TRBV11-3 CASSPGLAERADTQYF
few TRBJ1-5 TRBV2 CASSELGQGANQPQHF
- TRBJ2-3 TRBV10-3 CAISEGTGSTDTQYF
- TRBJ2-5 TRBV27 CASSLGTSGSQETQYF
- TRBJ1-4 TRBV7-8 CASSRDRGGEKLFF
- TRBJ2-3 TRBV6-5 CAATSGSTDTQYF
- TRBJ1-2 TRBV7-2 CASSLGSRTASYGYTF